The entry that follows covers one TCR beta chain sequence. The sample belongs to a study of blood T cell repertoires in COVID-19. Study background: Whether acute or convalescent, the COVID-19 samples came from the United States, Italy and Spain. From T cells, B-cell-depleted T cells, or PBMCs came the material, which was cDNA or gDNA.

Methods used by the authors: Amplification of reference gene primers provided the estimated nucleated cell counts. The protocol was immunoSEQ multiplex PCR, while the TCRdb copy is restricted to in-frame clones and leaves out a portion. Clonal size and the V and J genes are those of that table, whereas D and trimming came from the DNA. The sample includes a few hundred thousand clones, 88% of them seen just once. Looked up from germline, CDR1 is MNHNY and CDR2 is SVGAGI (reference sequence). CDR3 length: 15 residues. V lost 2 bases and J 4 bases, leaving 12 bases between the germline ends. V and J are TRBV6-6 and TRBJ1-3; D perhaps matches TRBD1 (6 bases). The source of this sequence is a woman aged 40 to 50 who had recovered from COVID-19. The sample consisted of peripheral blood. CDR3 nucleotide sequence: TGTGCCAGCAGTTACACACAGGGTTCCGGAAACACCATATATTTT. This codes for CASSYTQGSGNTIYF.